This entry lists 29 T cell receptor beta chains sequenced from one sample in a study of shared clonotypes between healthy human individuals. The repertoire was sequenced with immunoSEQ multiplex PCR; TCRdb's copy has only in-frame clones and lacks some. Of over a million clones in the sample, around 78% were seen once. The source material was memory CD4+ T cells from PBMCs. Subset given: CD45RA-negative fraction. The origin of the receptors is a man younger than 35 in good health. Some clones in this sample may be carry-over from other donors' samples.

The V gene is TRBV30, the J gene TRBJ1-3; D remains unclear. This CDR3 contains 15 residues. V lost 0 bases to trimming and J lost 3 bases, with 12 bases between them. Germline loops: CDR1 GTSNPN, CDR2 SVGIG (reference sequence). The CDR3 DNA follows: TGTGCCTGGAGTGTAGGGTGGCAGGATGGAAACACCATATATTTT. Protein sequence: CAWSVGWQDGNTIYF.

This clone has a single count. The gene calls are TRBV5-4 and TRBJ2-1, with TRBD2 as a possible D gene (6 bases). This CDR3 has 15 residues. V was trimmed by 0 bases and J by 6 bases, leaving 13 bases between them. Germline loops: CDR1 SGHNT, CDR2 YYREEE (reference sequence). CDR3 DNA sequence: TGTGCCAGCAGCTTGGGACTAGGTGTGGGCAATGAGCAGTTCTTC. This encodes CASSLGLGVGNEQFF.

The chain recombines TRBV7-2 with TRBJ2-1, with D perhaps TRBD2 (6 bases). The CDR3 has 15 amino acids. V was pared by 5 bases and J by 8 bases, with 19 bases between. Germline CDR1 is SGHTA and CDR2 is FQGNSA. Written as DNA, the CDR3 is TGTGCCAGCAGCGAAGGGGACTGGGAGGCTGATGAGCAGTTCTTC. Residues: CASSEGDWEADEQFF.

This chain links TRBV27 with TRBJ2-5, with D perhaps matching TRBD1 or TRBD2 (5 bases each). From germline, CDR1 is MNHEY and CDR2 SMNVEV (reference sequence). V was cut by 2 bases and J by 5 bases, with 18 bases left in between. There are 16 residues in the CDR3. The CDR3 DNA sequence: TGTGCCAGCAGTTTAAGGGGTGTGGCTAGCCGGGAGACCCAGTACTTC. This sequence encodes CASSLRGVASRETQYF.

This clone was detected once. The chain carries TRBV5-6 and TRBJ2-1, with TRBD1 matching over 10 bases. J lost 5 bases, V lost 3 bases, and 5 bases had no gene match. Germline CDR1 reads SGHDT; CDR2 reads YYEEEE. The CDR3 is made up of 15 amino acids. The CDR3 nucleotides read TGTGCCAGCAGCTCCCGACAGGGGGCGGACAATGAGCAGTTCTTC. Translation gives CASSSRQGADNEQFF.

The chain links TRBV5-1 to TRBJ1-3, with TRBD1 as a possible D gene (5 bases). Trimming took 8 bases from V and 1 from J, leaving 16 bases between them. The CDR3 extends over 15 amino acids. Germline V gene sequence: CDR1 SGHRS, CDR2 YFSETQ. CDR3 amino acids: CASQGRGTSGNTIYF. CDR3 coding DNA: TGCGCCAGTCAGGGACGGGGAACTTCTGGAAACACCATATATTTT.

V usage is TRBV27 and J usage is TRBJ1-1; no clear D. Per the germline V gene, CDR1 is MNHEY and CDR2 is SMNVEV (reference sequence). V was pared by 6 bases and J by 4 bases, with 15 bases between. CDR3 size: 14 residues. The DNA of the CDR3 is TGTGCCAGCAGCCCCACCCAGTTCGTCACTGAAGCTTTCTTT. This sequence encodes CASSPTQFVTEAFF.

This sequence joins TRBV5-4 and TRBJ1-1; D gene ambiguous. V was clipped by 4 bases and J by 3 bases, with 16 bases between them. Germline CDR1 and CDR2: SGHNT and YYREEE (reference sequence). The CDR3 extends over 15 amino acids. Here the CDR3 reads CASSRQGSVDTEAFF. The DNA of the CDR3 is TGTGCCAGCAGCAGACAAGGGTCGGTTGACACTGAAGCTTTCTTT. The full variable domain, its missing parts supplied by reference TRBV5-4 and TRBJ1-1, is ETGVTQSPTHLIKTRGQQVTLRCSSQSGHNTVSWYQQALGQGPQFIFQYYREEENGRGNFPPRFSGLQFPNYSSELNVNALELDDSALYLCASSRQGSVDTEAFFGQGTRLTVV.

The V call is TRBV25-1, the J call TRBJ2-1, with D possibly called TRBD1 or TRBD2 (6 bases each). Germline CDR1 MGHDK, CDR2 SYGVNS. V was trimmed by 6 bases and J by 1 base, leaving 16 bases between them. The CDR3 runs to 16 residues. The CDR3 nucleotides read TGTGCCAGCAGCTCCGGGGGCGGAGGTTCCTACAATGAGCAGTTCTTC. Translation gives CASSSGGGGSYNEQFF. The complete variable domain, with remaining parts taken from reference TRBV25-1 and TRBJ2-1, reads EADIYQTPRYLVIGTGKKITLECSQTMGHDKMYWYQQDPGMELHLIHYSYGVNSTEKGDLSSESTVSRIRTEHFPLTLESARPSHTSQYLCASSSGGGGSYNEQFFGPGTRLTVL.

This clone was seen a single time. This sample includes further DNA sequences coding for the same CDR3. This chain joins TRBV5-1 and TRBJ1-2; D unresolved. Trimming took 0 bases from V and 2 from J, leaving 8 bases between them. Germline values: CDR1 SGHRS, CDR2 YFSETQ. The CDR3 has 14 amino acids. CDR3 DNA: TGCGCCAGCAGCTTGGACGGTTTGAACTATGGCTACACCTTC. Protein product: CASSLDGLNYGYTF.

This clone was recorded a few times. This chain connects TRBV6-1 to TRBJ2-3; TRBD2 matches 7 bases. Germline V gene lookup returns CDR1 MNHNS and CDR2 SASEGT. Trimming cost V 4 bases and J 1 base; bases outside gene matches: 5. The CDR3 runs 15 residues. The CDR3 reads CASSVETSGTDTQYF. CDR3 nucleotides: TGTGCCAGCAGTGTAGAAACTAGCGGCACAGATACGCAGTATTTT.

This clone appeared once. The rearrangement uses TRBV29-1 and TRBJ2-5, with no clear D. The CDR3 is 13 residues long. From germline, CDR1 is SQVTM and CDR2 ANQGSEA. The germline V and J ends were trimmed by 5 bases and 11 bases, with 21 bases remaining between them. CDR3 DNA: TGCAGCGTTAAAGCGACTGCCTTTGGAGAGCAGTACTTC. This codes for CSVKATAFGEQYF.

V usage is TRBV20-1 and J usage is TRBJ1-4; D call uncertain. Trimming left V 3 bases short and J 4 bases short, with 3 bases between. The CDR3 loop spans 11 amino acids. CDR1 and CDR2 (germline): DFQATT, SNEGSKA (reference sequence). The CDR3 DNA reads TGCAGTGCTAGTTATAATGAAAAACTGTTTTTT. Translating it yields CSASYNEKLFF.

V gene TRBV5-1 combines with J gene TRBJ2-6, with 7 bases identical to TRBD1. The CDR3 is made up of 15 amino acids. Germline V gene lookup returns CDR1 SGHRS and CDR2 YFSETQ. V was pared by 7 bases and J by 3 bases, with 7 bases of the junction left unmatched. This CDR3 reads CASDSGGSGANVLTF. The CDR3 coding sequence is TGCGCCAGCGACTCAGGGGGAAGTGGGGCCAACGTCCTGACTTTC.

This chain links TRBV4-1 with TRBJ1-3; D uncertain. V lost 2 bases and J 4 bases, leaving 15 bases between the germline ends. The CDR3 has 16 residues. CDR1 and CDR2 from the germline V gene are MGHRA and YSYEKL. The CDR3 bases are TGCGCCAGCAGCCAATTGGGCAGGTCATCAGGAAACACCATATATTTT. It translates to CASSQLGRSSGNTIYF.

The table lists this clone with a count of one. Additional DNA sequences in this sample encode the identical CDR3. The J gene is TRBJ2-3, the V gene TRBV30, with D perhaps TRBD1 or TRBD2 (6 bases each). V was shortened by 0 bases and J by 3 bases, with 10 bases between the two germline ends. The CDR3 length is 14 residues. Looked up from germline, CDR1 is GTSNPN and CDR2 is SVGIG (reference sequence). The chain's CDR3 is CAWSVQGGTDTQYF. The CDR3 DNA reads TGTGCCTGGAGTGTACAGGGAGGTACAGATACGCAGTATTTT.

The chain joins TRBV14 to TRBJ2-7; 14 bases line up with TRBD2. The J segment lost 5 bases and the V segment lost 4 bases, leaving 4 bases of the junction unmatched. From germline, CDR1 is SGHDN and CDR2 FVKESK. The CDR3 covers 15 residues. The CDR3 spells CASSPTGLAGDEQYF. As DNA, the CDR3 is TGTGCCAGCAGCCCCACGGGACTAGCGGGAGACGAGCAGTACTTC.

This clone was counted between two and nine times. The V gene is TRBV9, the J gene TRBJ2-7; 7 positions agree with TRBD1. The CDR3 runs to 14 residues. V gave up 3 bases and J gave up 6 bases; unmatched junction bases: 9. Germline values: CDR1 SGDLS, CDR2 YYNGEE. CDR3 residues: CASSGRTGASEQYF. The CDR3 nucleotides are TGTGCCAGCAGCGGAAGGACAGGAGCCTCCGAGCAGTACTTC.

This rearrangement joins TRBV2 to TRBJ1-2; no definite D call. This CDR3 contains 14 residues. V shed 8 bases and J shed 4 bases, with 17 bases lying between them. In germline, CDR1 is SNHLY, CDR2 FYNNEI. CDR3 sequence (DNA): TGTGCCAGCTTAGGATTGGAGGTCGGCTATGGCTACACCTTC. Translating it yields CASLGLEVGYGYTF.

The chain uses TRBV29-1 and TRBJ2-2, with 8 bases lining up with TRBD2. The germline V gene encodes CDR1 SQVTM and CDR2 ANQGSEA. V was clipped by 6 bases and J by 0 bases; unmatched bases: 3. The CDR3 runs to 14 residues. The CDR3 DNA reads TGCAGCGTAGCGGGAGTTTCGAACACCGGGGAGCTGTTTTTT. Translated, it gives CSVAGVSNTGELFF.

The rearrangement uses TRBV7-9 and TRBJ2-7, with D perhaps matching TRBD1 or TRBD2 (5 bases each). This CDR3 region has 14 residues. From germline, CDR1 is SEHNR and CDR2 FQNEAQ (reference sequence). V was clipped by 0 bases and J by 2 bases, with 8 bases between them. Here the CDR3 DNA reads TGTGCCAGCAGCTTAGCGGGGGTAGCCTACGAGCAGTACTTC. Translating it yields CASSLAGVAYEQYF.

The V gene is TRBV19, the J gene TRBJ2-7; 9 nucleotides line up with TRBD2. CDR1 and CDR2 (germline): LNHDA, SQIVND (reference sequence). The junction had 7 bases not matched to a gene; V was cut back by 2 bases and J by 2 bases. The CDR3 covers 16 residues. The CDR3 DNA is TGTGCCAGTAGTATACCCCGGGCTAGCGGGGCCTACGAGCAGTACTTC. It translates to CASSIPRASGAYEQYF.

The genes are TRBV20-1 and TRBJ1-1; unclear D gene. Trimming cost V 6 bases and J 3 bases, with 5 bases left between them. This CDR3 spans 10 amino acids. CDR1 and CDR2 from the germline V gene are DFQATT and SNEGSKA (reference sequence). The CDR3 region has the DNA TGCAGTGCCCCCGACACTGAAGCTTTCTTT. The encoded protein is CSAPDTEAFF.

This chain uses TRBV28 with TRBJ1-5; D not resolved. V was trimmed by 1 base and J by 6 bases, leaving 10 bases between them. The V gene's germline CDR1 is MDHEN and CDR2 SYDVKM. The CDR3 has 14 amino acids. CDR3 nucleotides: TGTGCCAGCAGTTTATTCCGGTTGGCTCAGCCCCAGCATTTT. Protein product: CASSLFRLAQPQHF.

The genes are TRBV5-1 and TRBJ2-7, with 8 nucleotides matching TRBD1. V lost 6 bases, J lost 3 bases, and 11 bases stayed unmatched. CDR1 is SGHRS and CDR2 is YFSETQ in the germline V gene. The CDR3 has 15 amino acids. The DNA of the CDR3 is TGCGCCAGCAATCCTCACCGACAGGGGATCTACGAGCAGTACTTC. It specifies CASNPHRQGIYEQYF.

The chain is built from TRBV7-2 and TRBJ2-1; the match to TRBD2 covers 9 bases. The ends lost 2 bases at V and 8 bases at J; junction bases unmatched: 4. Per the germline V gene, CDR1 is SGHTA and CDR2 is FQGNSA. The CDR3 has 14 residues. DNA of the CDR3: TGTGCCAGCAGCTTACTAAGCGGGAGGTATGAGCAGTTCTTC. This gives the protein CASSLLSGRYEQFF.

The genes are TRBV18 and TRBJ2-7; D is ambiguous. The length of the CDR3 is 14 residues. Germline V gene lookup returns CDR1 KGHSH and CDR2 LQKENI. Deletions cut 3 bases from V and 0 bases from J, with 9 bases between. The DNA for the CDR3 is TGTGCCAGCTCACCGCAAGTGAGCTCCTACGAGCAGTACTTC. Translating gives CASSPQVSSYEQYF.

This clone was seen a single time. This sequence joins TRBV9 and TRBJ1-2; 9 nucleotides align to TRBD1. V gave up 0 bases and J gave up 8 bases; unmatched junction bases: 5. The CDR3 is 14 residues long. Germline values: CDR1 SGDLS, CDR2 YYNGEE. CDR3 sequence: CASSVAPGQGGYTF. CDR3 sequence (DNA): TGTGCCAGCAGCGTAGCACCGGGACAGGGAGGCTACACCTTC.

V usage is TRBV10-2 and J usage is TRBJ1-1; D gene unclear. Germline CDR1 reads WSHSY; CDR2 reads SAAADI. The V end lost 8 bases, the J end lost 0 bases, and 7 bases lay between the germline ends. CDR3 length equals 12 residues. The CDR3, as DNA: TGCGCCAGCTCCGGATTGAACACTGAAGCTTTCTTT. This gives the protein CASSGLNTEAFF.